Below are 25 T cell receptor beta chains sequenced from a single sample in a study of pediatric ulcerative colitis. Sequencing was performed with immunoSEQ multiplex PCR; in TCRdb, only in-frame clones are kept and a portion is missing. Of about 64,000 clones listed, less than 90% are singletons. The source material was blood. The source is a boy younger than 18 with severe ulcerative colitis.

Remarks on this clone: One end of the junction does not line up with germline, which may come from a read error. The chain employs TRBV19 and TRBJ2-5, with D unclear. The germline V gene encodes CDR1 LNHDA and CDR2 SQIVND (reference sequence). This CDR3 is 14 amino acids long. The CDR3: CASSTNTRPETQYF. The CDR3 nucleotides are TGTGCCAGCAGTACTAACACCCGGCCAGAGACCCAGTACTTC.

The genes are TRBV19 and TRBJ1-4; 7 positions agree with TRBD1. The CDR3 runs to 15 residues. Germline lookup yields CDR1 LNHDA and CDR2 SQIVND (reference sequence). The V gene end was trimmed by 3 bases and the J gene end by 7 bases; junction bases not matched to a gene: 8. This CDR3 is CASSIWAGGIEKLFF. CDR3 sequence (DNA): TGTGCCAGTAGTATCTGGGCAGGGGGTATTGAAAAACTGTTTTTT.

The chain combines TRBV6-4 with TRBJ2-7; 8 nucleotides match TRBD2. The junction had 12 bases not matched to a gene; V was cut back by 5 bases and J by 6 bases. This CDR3 contains 15 residues. CDR1 and CDR2 from the germline V gene are MRHNA and SNTAGT. CDR3 amino acids: CASSLQAGVVSEQYF. CDR3 DNA: TGTGCCAGCAGTTTACAAGCGGGAGTTGTAAGCGAGCAGTACTTC.

This sequence joins TRBV7-3 and TRBJ2-3; D is possibly TRBD1 (6 bases). There are 15 residues in the CDR3. Per the germline V gene, CDR1 is SGHTA and CDR2 is FQGTGA. The V end lost 4 bases, the J end lost 0 bases, and 11 bases lay between the germline ends. The CDR3 DNA follows: TGTGCCAGCAGCTCCGGACAGTCTAGCACAGATACGCAGTATTTT. Its translation: CASSSGQSSTDTQYF.

The CDR3 nucleotides read TGTGCCAGCAGCTTTTTGCGGGGTCCCCCCGAACACACTGAAGCTTTCTTT. Amino acids: CASSFLRGPPEHTEAFF. The rearrangement uses TRBV11-2 and TRBJ1-1, with D unclear. CDR3 length: 17 residues. Germline assignment: CDR1 SGHAT and CDR2 FQNNGV. V lost 3 bases and J lost 3, with 20 bases in between.

The chain combines TRBV6-5 with TRBJ1-1; no reliable D call. The CDR3 runs 14 residues. The V gene's germline CDR1 is MNHEY and CDR2 SVGAGI. Trimming left V 1 base short and J 2 bases short, with 8 bases between. CDR3 nucleotides: TGTGCCAGCAGTTACTATGTTACCAACACTGAAGCTTTCTTT. Translation gives CASSYYVTNTEAFF.

The chain is built from TRBV15 and TRBJ2-1; no reliable D call. With 0 bases removed from V and 2 bases from J, the gap between germline ends came to 11 bases. CDR3 length equals 16 residues. In germline, CDR1 is LNHNV, CDR2 YYDKDF (reference sequence). CDR3 DNA sequence: TGTGCCACCAGCAGAGATCCGGTCTCGGCCTACAATGAGCAGTTCTTC. It translates to CATSRDPVSAYNEQFF.

This clone showed up just a few times. The chain couples TRBV19 to TRBJ1-1, with D unresolved. The CDR3 contains 13 residues. The germline CDR1 and CDR2 sequences are LNHDA and SQIVND (reference sequence). The V and J ends lost 3 bases and 1 base respectively, with 6 bases between them. The CDR3 sequence is CASSIVQNTEAFF. The CDR3, as DNA: TGTGCCAGTAGTATCGTACAGAACACTGAAGCTTTCTTT.

J is TRBJ1-4 and V is TRBV11-2, with 8 bases matching TRBD1. Per germline, CDR1 SGHAT and CDR2 FQNNGV. Germline trimming cut 8 bases from V and 6 bases from J; bases unmatched to any gene: 8. CDR3 length: 14 residues. CDR3: CASHRGGRDEKLFF. DNA of the CDR3: TGTGCCAGCCACAGGGGGGGTCGGGATGAAAAACTGTTTTTT.

The DNA of the CDR3 is TGCAGCGTTGGGTTGGACGAGCAGTACTTC. This sequence encodes CSVGLDEQYF. The chain is built from TRBV29-1 and TRBJ2-7, with D uncertain. Trimming stripped 4 bases from V and 5 bases from J, with 6 bases between. This CDR3 comprises 10 residues. Germline loops: CDR1 SQVTM, CDR2 ANQGSEA.

The chain joins TRBV5-4 to TRBJ2-1; TRBD1 is a possible D gene (7 bases). The germline V and J ends were trimmed by 2 bases and 0 bases, with 12 bases remaining between them. CDR3 length: 16 amino acids. Looked up from germline, CDR1 is SGHNT and CDR2 is YYREEE (reference sequence). Here the CDR3 reads CASSFWRDSSYNEQFF. The CDR3 nucleotides read TGTGCCAGCAGCTTCTGGAGGGACAGCTCCTACAATGAGCAGTTCTTC.

This chain links TRBV6-1 with TRBJ2-2; possibly TRBD1 or TRBD2 for D (5 bases each). Between the trimmed V and J ends, which lost 1 base and 7 bases, there was a span of 10 bases. Germline V CDR1 and CDR2: MNHNS, SASEGT. The CDR3 extends over 14 amino acids. The CDR3 DNA sequence: TGTGCCAGCAGTGAAGGATGGGACGGCGGGGAGCTGTTTTTT. This encodes CASSEGWDGGELFF.

The chain has TRBV6-1 and TRBJ1-4; a weak D match, TRBD1 (5 bases). Between the trimmed V and J ends, which lost 3 bases and 0 bases, there was a span of 11 bases. The CDR3 totals 16 residues. Germline V CDR1 and CDR2: MNHNS, SASEGT. CDR3 nucleotide sequence: TGTGCCAGCAGTGATTTAGGGGTGACAACTAATGAAAAACTGTTTTTT. It translates to CASSDLGVTTNEKLFF.

This chain links TRBV19 with TRBJ2-3; 10 nucleotides line up with TRBD2. V shed 1 base, J shed 5 bases, and the junction held 0 bases outside the gene matches. There are 14 residues in the CDR3. Germline loops: CDR1 LNHDA, CDR2 SQIVND (reference sequence). In nucleotides, the CDR3 is TGTGCCAGTAGTATAGGACTAGCGGGAGATACGCAGTATTTT. It encodes CASSIGLAGDTQYF.

The count of this clone is one. The rearrangement links TRBV5-1 to TRBJ2-1; D is unresolved. The CDR3 sequence is 14 residues long. Trimming stripped 1 base from V and 6 bases from J, with 11 bases between. Germline-derived CDR1 and CDR2 are SGHRS and YFSETQ. The CDR3 DNA reads as TGCGCCAGCAGCTTGAGGGCCTCCCCCAATGAGCAGTTCTTC. Protein product: CASSLRASPNEQFF.

J is TRBJ1-2 and V is TRBV19, with 9 nucleotides matching TRBD1. The CDR3 is made up of 14 amino acids. Germline CDR1 is LNHDA and CDR2 is SQIVND (reference sequence). V was pared by 5 bases and J by 6 bases, with 7 bases of the junction left unmatched. The CDR3 DNA is TGTGCCAGTAGTCAACAGGGGGCGTTTGATGGCTACACCTTC. Its translation: CASSQQGAFDGYTF.

The chain combines TRBV6-4 with TRBJ1-2, with unresolved D. The V gene's germline CDR1 is MRHNA and CDR2 SNTAGT. Between the trimmed V and J ends, which lost 6 bases and 8 bases, there was a span of 19 bases. This CDR3 comprises 14 residues. The chain's CDR3 is CASRVEERQGGYTF. CDR3 bases: TGTGCCAGCAGGGTAGAGGAACGTCAAGGGGGCTACACCTTC.

The chain joins TRBV30 to TRBJ1-2, with D possibly being TRBD1 (6 bases). The CDR3 runs 11 residues. V lost 2 bases and J 8 bases, leaving 9 bases between the germline ends. Per germline, CDR1 GTSNPN and CDR2 SVGIG (reference sequence). The CDR3 spells CAWSPGVGYTF. The DNA for the CDR3 is TGTGCCTGGAGTCCAGGGGTCGGCTACACCTTC.

The V and J genes are TRBV6-6 and TRBJ2-1; 7 positions match TRBD2. Germline V gene lookup returns CDR1 MNHNY and CDR2 SVGAGI (reference sequence). The ends lost 8 bases at V and 3 bases at J; junction bases unmatched: 7. The CDR3 has 14 amino acids. CDR3 loop: CASLWGGGYNEQFF. DNA of the CDR3: TGTGCCAGCCTATGGGGGGGAGGCTACAATGAGCAGTTCTTC.

The chain combines TRBV5-1 with TRBJ1-4; D is undetermined. The CDR3 spans 14 residues. Germline V gene data show CDR1 as SGHRS and CDR2 as YFSETQ. Deletions cut 4 bases from V and 7 bases from J, with 14 bases between. The CDR3 reads CASSAGGVVEKLFF. The CDR3 region has the DNA TGCGCCAGCAGCGCAGGCGGCGTGGTTGAAAAACTGTTTTTT. Looking up the rest from reference TRBV5-1 and TRBJ1-4 gives the full variable domain: KAGVTQTPRYLIKTRGQQVTLSCSPISGHRSVSWYQQTPGQGLQFLFEYFSETQRNKGNFPGRFSGRQFSNSRSEMNVSTLELGDSALYLCASSAGGVVEKLFFGSGTQLSVL.

The chain carries TRBV7-2 and TRBJ2-5; weak D call: TRBD1 (6 bases). There are 16 residues in the CDR3. With 2 bases removed from V and 5 bases from J, the gap between germline ends came to 18 bases. Germline V gives CDR1 SGHTA, CDR2 FQGNSA. The CDR3 DNA reads TGTGCCAGCAGCTTACGGGGCACAGGGTATACGGAGACCCAGTACTTC. Its translation is CASSLRGTGYTETQYF. The full variable domain, its missing parts supplied by reference TRBV7-2 and TRBJ2-5, is GAGVSQSPSNKVTEKGKDVELRCDPISGHTALYWYRQSLGQGLEFLIYFQGNSAPDKSGLPSDRFSAERTGGSVSTLTIQRTQQEDSAVYLCASSLRGTGYTETQYFGPGTRLLVL.

This clone has only one observation. V gene TRBV19 combines with J gene TRBJ2-1; 7 nucleotides match TRBD2. V lost 7 bases and J lost 0; bases outside the gene matches: 6. The germline gives CDR1 LNHDA, CDR2 SQIVND (reference sequence). The CDR3 contains 15 residues. Written as DNA, the CDR3 is TGTGCCAGTAATTTAGGCGGGAGCTCCTACAATGAGCAGTTCTTC. Protein: CASNLGGSSYNEQFF.

The gene calls are TRBV10-1 and TRBJ2-3, with D maybe TRBD2 (7 bases). CDR3 length: 15 residues. Trimming left V 3 bases short and J 1 base short, with 11 bases between. The germline V gene has CDR1 WNHNN and CDR2 SYGVQD (reference sequence). As DNA, the CDR3 is TGCGCCAGCAGTGAAGGGGGGGGCCGCACAGATACGCAGTATTTT. It codes for CASSEGGGRTDTQYF.

This clone was observed once. V gene TRBV30 combines with J gene TRBJ1-1; a weak D match, TRBD1 (5 bases). In germline, CDR1 is GTSNPN, CDR2 SVGIG (reference sequence). V was clipped by 5 bases and J by 10 bases, with 14 bases between them. This CDR3 contains 11 residues. CDR3 protein: CAWGRGIRAFF. The DNA for the CDR3 is TGTGCCTGGGGAAGGGGAATCAGAGCTTTCTTT.

The CDR3 sequence: CATSRAYASGGPYNEQFF. The CDR3 nucleotides read TGTGCCACCAGCAGAGCATACGCTAGCGGGGGGCCCTACAATGAGCAGTTCTTC. The chain links TRBV15 to TRBJ2-1; 11 bases align to TRBD2. Trimming at V came to 1 base and at J to 2 bases, leaving 7 bases not matched to a gene. This CDR3 comprises 18 residues. Germline CDR1 LNHNV, CDR2 YYDKDF (reference sequence).